The clone carrying this T cell receptor beta chain turned up a few times. TCRdb re-called the 5' RACE reads with MiXCR, one entry per CDR3 protein. The sample carries more than 65,000 distinct CDR3 sequences, less than 15% recorded once. The entry originates in a study of T cells after yellow fever vaccination. In germline, CDR1 is LGHDT, CDR2 YNNKEL (reference sequence). V shed 3 bases and J shed 3 bases, with 12 bases lying between them. This CDR3 contains 15 residues. The rearrangement links TRBV3-1 to TRBJ2-1; D possibly uses TRBD1 or TRBD2 (5 bases each). This sample comprised CD8+ T cells not binding an NS4B(214-222) dextramer, sorted from PBMCs, obtained around 3 weeks after the first yellow fever vaccination. The clonotype originates from a man aged 18-30 years who received the YFV17D yellow fever vaccine. This CDR3 reads CASSHDRDRYNEQFF. As DNA, the CDR3 is TGTGCCAGCAGCCACGATAGGGACCGCTACAATGAGCAGTTCTTC.